This TCR beta chain emerged from a study of shared T cell receptors in the human thymus. Looked up from germline, CDR1 is MGHDK and CDR2 is SYGVNS. V was pared by 6 bases and J by 3 bases, with 12 bases between. CDR3 length: 14 residues. The protocol was immunoSEQ multiplex PCR, while the TCRdb copy is restricted to in-frame clones and leaves out a portion. The sample yields about 380,000 clones, over 90% seen once. The gene calls are TRBV25-1 and TRBJ2-1; D remains unclear. This receptor was obtained from a human donor. The sequencing input was thymocytes. CDR3 residues: CASSPWTDYNEQFF. CDR3 sequence (DNA): TGTGCCAGCAGCCCCTGGACCGACTACAATGAGCAGTTCTTC.